This T cell receptor (beta chain) was obtained from a study of cytomegalovirus exposure and HLA in healthy donors. Study-wide background: Researchers previously reported finding about 110 million unique TCR beta sequences from around 200 million T cells.

As to this clone: The target antigen is unknown.

The study's findings and limits: In a later analysis, specific HLA alleles were associated with 15,000 to 20,000 TCR beta sequences at a 0.05 false discovery rate. In most subjects, TCR beta sequences reportedly gave accurate predictions of HLA-A and HLA-B alleles.

The CDR3 length is 13 residues. Deletions cut 4 bases from V and 4 bases from J, with 13 bases between. Germline loops: CDR1 SQVTM, CDR2 ANQGSEA. The PCR ran on 60 Vbeta and 13 Jbeta primers. Methods used by the authors: The count from a later analysis was 79 million or so unique TCR beta chains, some 10 million of them shared. Only in-frame clones appear in the TCRdb table, and some are missing; sequencing was by immunoSEQ multiplex PCR. Clone size and V and J calls were adopted from that table, with D and trimming inferred from the DNA. The sample lists 90,000 to 130,000 clones, just under 70% occurring once.

The genes are TRBV29-1 and TRBJ1-1; no clear D gene. This clonotype originated in a man under 40 in good health and CMV-seropositive. Sample: PBMCs. CDR3 sequence: CSVVLDVRTEAFF. The CDR3 region has the DNA TGCAGCGTTGTCCTTGATGTGCGCACTGAAGCTTTCTTT. Based on the CDR3 plus reference TRBV29-1 and TRBJ1-1, the full variable domain is SAVISQKPSRDICQRGTSLTIQCQVDSQVTMMFWYRQQPGQSLTLIATANQGSEATYESGFVIDKFPISRPNLTFSTLTVSNMSPEDSSIYLCSVVLDVRTEAFFGQGTRLTVV.